One sample yielded the 12 T cell receptor beta chains listed below, sequenced in a study of cytotoxic CD8 clonotypes in ibrutinib-treated CLL. The protocol was immunoSEQ multiplex PCR, while the TCRdb copy is restricted to in-frame clones and leaves out a portion. Altogether a few hundred thousand clones are present, 70% to 80% being singletons, with the ten largest covering more than 6%. The sequenced sample was PBMCs, obtained before ibrutinib treatment. These receptor sequences come from a human donor with chronic lymphocytic leukemia.

The J gene is TRBJ2-1, the V gene TRBV5-1, with TRBD1 identical over 10 bases. Germline CDR1 is SGHRS and CDR2 is YFSETQ. The CDR3 consists of 15 residues. Losses at the gene ends were 4 bases for V and 4 bases for J; bases not matched to a gene: 5. CDR3 sequence (DNA): TGCGCCAGCAGCCACGGACAGGGGGGATACAATGAGCAGTTCTTC. It codes for CASSHGQGGYNEQFF. Combining the CDR3 with reference TRBV5-1 and TRBJ2-1 gives the whole variable domain KAGVTQTPRYLIKTRGQQVTLSCSPISGHRSVSWYQQTPGQGLQFLFEYFSETQRNKGNFPGRFSGRQFSNSRSEMNVSTLELGDSALYLCASSHGQGGYNEQFFGPGTRLTVL.

The chain combines TRBV11-2 with TRBJ2-7, with 12 positions matching TRBD2. This CDR3 is 15 amino acids long. V shed 4 bases, J shed 4 bases, and the junction held 5 bases outside the gene matches. Germline V gene sequence: CDR1 SGHAT, CDR2 FQNNGV. CDR3 protein: CASSSLAGGSYEQYF. The CDR3 DNA is TGTGCCAGCAGCTCACTAGCGGGAGGATCGTACGAGCAGTACTTC.

A few counts support this clone. The V gene is TRBV28, the J gene TRBJ1-2; D is ambiguous. The CDR3 runs to 12 residues. CDR1 is MDHEN and CDR2 is SYDVKM in the germline V gene. V gave up 6 bases and J gave up 4 bases, with 9 bases separating them. As DNA, the CDR3 is TGTGCCAGCAGCTCCCAGTCCTATGGCTACACCTTC. Its translation: CASSSQSYGYTF.

V is TRBV29-1 and J is TRBJ1-1; D is unresolved. Trimming cost V 4 bases and J 0 bases, with 6 bases left between them. There are 12 residues in the CDR3. The germline CDR1 and CDR2 sequences are SQVTM and ANQGSEA. The CDR3 protein is CSVGYMNTEAFF. CDR3 nucleotide sequence: TGCAGCGTTGGATACATGAACACTGAAGCTTTCTTT.

The chain is built from TRBV7-8 and TRBJ1-5, with 7 bases fitting TRBD1. With 3 bases clipped from V and 7 bases from J, the junction kept 9 bases outside the gene matches. CDR3 length: 15 residues. Germline lookup yields CDR1 SGHVS and CDR2 FQNEAQ. CDR3: CASSFLTGSEQPQHF. The CDR3 DNA reads as TGTGCCAGCAGCTTTTTGACAGGGTCCGAGCAGCCCCAGCATTTT.

The chain has TRBV25-1 and TRBJ2-7, with 9 bases aligning to TRBD1. Germline V gene lookup returns CDR1 MGHDK and CDR2 SYGVNS. The length of the CDR3 is 14 residues. Trimming cost V 3 bases and J 3 bases; bases outside gene matches: 3. This CDR3 is CASSERDRDYEQYF. The CDR3, as DNA: TGTGCCAGCAGTGAGAGGGACAGGGACTACGAGCAGTACTTC.

This rearrangement joins TRBV30 to TRBJ2-7, with TRBD2 matching over 7 bases. CDR3 size: 14 residues. The J segment lost 4 bases and the V segment lost 3 bases, leaving 9 bases of the junction unmatched. Looked up from germline, CDR1 is GTSNPN and CDR2 is SVGIG (reference sequence). The CDR3 reads CAWRPRWGGYEQYF. CDR3 nucleotide sequence: TGTGCCTGGAGACCGAGGTGGGGAGGGTACGAGCAGTACTTC.

The rearrangement joins TRBV27 to TRBJ2-2; TRBD1 or TRBD2 may be the D gene (5 bases each). CDR3 length: 15 residues. V was shortened by 6 bases and J by 5 bases, with 16 bases between the two germline ends. Germline V CDR1 and CDR2: MNHEY, SMNVEV (reference sequence). The CDR3 DNA follows: TGTGCCAGCAGGGGGGAAGGGGCGCTTACCGGGGAGCTGTTTTTT. Its translation is CASRGEGALTGELFF.

This sequence joins TRBV6-5 and TRBJ2-5, with D possibly called TRBD1 or TRBD2 (5 bases each). V lost 6 bases, J lost 3 bases, and 17 bases lay in between. CDR3 length: 15 residues. Looked up from germline, CDR1 is MNHEY and CDR2 is SVGAGI. This chain's CDR3 is CASSRSPGTKETQYF. Here the CDR3 DNA reads TGTGCCAGCAGCCGGTCACCCGGGACCAAAGAGACCCAGTACTTC.

The CDR3 protein is CSVDPGGSGTEAFF. The CDR3 region has the DNA TGCAGCGTTGACCCAGGGGGCTCAGGAACTGAAGCTTTCTTT. The chain links TRBV29-1 to TRBJ1-1; TRBD1 aligns across 8 bases. The CDR3 contains 14 residues. The V segment lost 3 bases and the J segment 5 bases; nucleotides outside the gene matches: 8. CDR1 SQVTM and CDR2 ANQGSEA come from the germline V gene.

The V call is TRBV28, the J call TRBJ2-7; 7 bases are a match to TRBD1. The V gene end was trimmed by 6 bases and the J gene end by 0 bases; junction bases not matched to a gene: 8. The CDR3 length is 15 residues. Germline CDR1 and CDR2: MDHEN and SYDVKM. CDR3: CASSLTGATSYEQYF. CDR3 bases: TGTGCCAGCAGCTTAACAGGGGCGACCTCCTACGAGCAGTACTTC.

The chain employs TRBV28 and TRBJ1-1; D gene unclear. V lost 1 base, J lost 0 bases, and 6 bases lay in between. The CDR3 has 14 residues. Germline loops: CDR1 MDHEN, CDR2 SYDVKM. In DNA, the CDR3 is TGTGCCAGCAGTTTATTTCAGGTGAACACTGAAGCTTTCTTT. Translation: CASSLFQVNTEAFF.